These 32 T cell receptor beta chains were all obtained from the same sample, sequenced in a study of cytomegalovirus exposure and HLA in healthy donors. The PCR had 60 Vbeta and 13 Jbeta primers. Only in-frame clones appear in the TCRdb table, and some are missing; sequencing was by immunoSEQ multiplex PCR. The data contain under 130,000 clones, around 85% of them singletons. Material for sequencing was PBMCs. The receptors here all came from a man aged 25-40 years in good health and CMV-seropositive.

This clone was counted only a few times. J is TRBJ1-6 and V is TRBV5-1; tentatively, D is TRBD1 (5 bases). V gave up 3 bases and J gave up 5 bases, with 15 bases separating them. The CDR3 covers 16 residues. Germline V CDR1 and CDR2: SGHRS, YFSETQ. DNA for the CDR3: TGCGCCAGCAGCTCGCGGGGGGGGATCGATAATTCACCCCTCCACTTT. Protein sequence: CASSSRGGIDNSPLHF.

The V gene is TRBV7-9, the J gene TRBJ1-6; D is ambiguous. The CDR3 has 14 amino acids. The germline CDR1 and CDR2 sequences are SEHNR and FQNEAQ (reference sequence). With 2 bases removed from V and 4 bases from J, the gap between germline ends came to 6 bases. As DNA, the CDR3 is TGTGCCAGCAGCTTACCGGGGTATAATTCACCCCTCCACTTT. It codes for CASSLPGYNSPLHF.

The V and J genes are TRBV5-1 and TRBJ1-2; TRBD1 agrees at 8 bases. Germline V lookup: CDR1 SGHRS, CDR2 YFSETQ. The ends lost 4 bases at V and 2 bases at J; junction bases unmatched: 10. The CDR3 totals 16 residues. The CDR3 here is CASSAGTGSGNYGYTF. The CDR3 DNA sequence: TGCGCCAGCAGCGCGGGGACAGGTTCGGGGAACTATGGCTACACCTTC.

The rearrangement uses TRBV28 and TRBJ1-1; D possibly corresponds to TRBD1 (6 bases). The germline V gene encodes CDR1 MDHEN and CDR2 SYDVKM. The CDR3 has 13 residues. Trimming removed 2 bases at V and 7 bases at J, with 11 bases between. This CDR3 reads CASSLGGPFEAFF. The CDR3 region has the DNA TGTGCCAGCAGTTTAGGGGGCCCTTTTGAAGCTTTCTTT. The complete variable domain, with remaining parts taken from reference TRBV28 and TRBJ1-1, reads DVKVTQSSRYLVKRTGEKVFLECVQDMDHENMFWYRQDPGLGLRLIYFSYDVKMKEKGDIPEGYSVSREKKERFSLILESASTNQTSMYLCASSLGGPFEAFFGQGTRLTVV.

This clone was picked up one time. Other DNA sequences in this specimen translate into the identical CDR3. This chain uses TRBV9 with TRBJ2-3; D remains ambiguous. CDR1 is SGDLS, CDR2 YYNGEE, per germline. CDR3 length equals 14 residues. V lost 0 bases and J lost 0, with 5 bases in between. CDR3 nucleotides: TGTGCCAGCAGCGTAGCGACTAGCACAGATACGCAGTATTTT. The encoded protein is CASSVATSTDTQYF.

This clone has just a few counts. The V call is TRBV5-4, the J call TRBJ1-1, with D possibly TRBD1 on 5 matching bases. Germline V lookup: CDR1 SGHNT, CDR2 YYREEE (reference sequence). The V gene lost 5 bases and the J gene lost 4 bases, with 15 bases spanning the gap. This CDR3 is built from 14 residues. The CDR3 here is CASSPVGRGTEAFF. CDR3 coding DNA: TGTGCCAGCAGTCCCGTGGGTAGGGGCACTGAAGCTTTCTTT. Variable domain in full (rest from reference TRBV5-4 and TRBJ1-1): ETGVTQSPTHLIKTRGQQVTLRCSSQSGHNTVSWYQQALGQGPQFIFQYYREEENGRGNFPPRFSGLQFPNYSSELNVNALELDDSALYLCASSPVGRGTEAFFGQGTRLTVV.

This clone turned up a few times. The rearrangement links TRBV7-9 to TRBJ1-1, with 7 bases aligning to TRBD1. This CDR3 comprises 15 residues. Losses at the gene ends were 5 bases for V and 0 bases for J; bases not matched to a gene: 6. Germline V CDR1 and CDR2: SEHNR, FQNEAQ (reference sequence). CDR3: CASSPLGQMNTEAFF. The CDR3 bases are TGTGCCAGCAGCCCTTTGGGACAGATGAACACTGAAGCTTTCTTT.

The CDR3 sequence is CASTTGDSSSYNEQFF. The CDR3 nucleotides read TGCGCCAGCACCACAGGAGATTCTAGCTCCTACAATGAGCAGTTCTTC. The chain uses TRBV5-1 and TRBJ2-1, with a weak D call TRBD1 (5 bases). In germline, CDR1 is SGHRS, CDR2 YFSETQ. V was shortened by 6 bases and J by 0 bases, with 16 bases between the two germline ends. The CDR3 extends over 16 amino acids. The whole variable domain, filled in from reference TRBV5-1 and TRBJ2-1, reads KAGVTQTPRYLIKTRGQQVTLSCSPISGHRSVSWYQQTPGQGLQFLFEYFSETQRNKGNFPGRFSGRQFSNSRSEMNVSTLELGDSALYLCASTTGDSSSYNEQFFGPGTRLTVL.

The chain is built from TRBV6-4 and TRBJ2-1; 7 bases are a match to TRBD1. This CDR3 is 17 amino acids long. The ends lost 5 bases at V and 1 base at J; junction bases unmatched: 11. Germline lookup yields CDR1 MRHNA and CDR2 SNTAGT. CDR3 sequence (DNA): TGTGCCAGCAGTTTTCAACGACAGGGAGTTTCCTACAATGAGCAGTTCTTC. This gives the protein CASSFQRQGVSYNEQFF.

The chain combines TRBV27 with TRBJ1-2; D perhaps matches TRBD1 (6 bases). The CDR3 extends over 17 amino acids. The V end lost 2 bases, the J end lost 0 bases, and 16 bases lay between the germline ends. Germline V lookup: CDR1 MNHEY, CDR2 SMNVEV (reference sequence). CDR3 sequence: CASSLGGGAGANYGYTF. CDR3 in DNA: TGTGCCAGCAGTTTAGGCGGGGGAGCAGGGGCTAACTATGGCTACACCTTC.

The rearrangement uses TRBV29-1 and TRBJ2-5; no firm D call. The last part of the DNA fits TRBJ2-7 better; the J call may be wrong. The CDR3 totals 13 residues. Germline CDR1 is SQVTM and CDR2 is ANQGSEA. In DNA form, the CDR3 reads TGCAGCGTTGAAGGTAACAGTCTTTACGAGCAGTACTTC. Translation: CSVEGNSLYEQYF.

This clone was picked up one time. The chain combines TRBV10-3 with TRBJ2-7; a possible D gene is TRBD2 (6 bases). V was pared by 2 bases and J by 7 bases, with 9 bases between. Per the germline V gene, CDR1 is ENHRY and CDR2 is SYGVKD. The CDR3 is made up of 12 amino acids. In DNA form, the CDR3 reads TGTGCCATCAGTGAGGTGGGGGGTGAGCAGTACTTC. The encoded protein is CAISEVGGEQYF.

The chain carries TRBV6-4 and TRBJ1-5; D is uncertain. The CDR3 sequence is 14 residues long. Trimming removed 3 bases from V and 0 bases from J, with 6 bases in between. CDR1 MRHNA and CDR2 SNTAGT come from the germline V gene. The CDR3 spells CASSESNSNQPQHF. CDR3 DNA: TGTGCCAGCAGTGAATCCAATAGCAATCAGCCCCAGCATTTT.

In this sample, this clone turned up a few times. The V call is TRBV6-5, the J call TRBJ1-2, with TRBD1 as a possible D gene (6 bases). The CDR3 has 15 residues. Germline loops: CDR1 MNHEY, CDR2 SVGAGI. V lost 0 bases to trimming and J lost 5 bases, with 13 bases between them. The CDR3 DNA reads as TGTGCCAGCAGTTACTCAGGGGGTGGAGGTTATGGCTACACCTTC. It specifies CASSYSGGGGYGYTF.

V usage is TRBV7-2 and J usage is TRBJ2-1, with TRBD2 matching over 7 bases. CDR1 is SGHTA and CDR2 is FQGNSA in the germline V gene. CDR3 length equals 15 residues. V shed 5 bases and J 4 bases; nucleotides not matched to a gene: 8. DNA of the CDR3: TGTGCCAGCAGCCTTCTGGGACTATTTTACAATGAGCAGTTCTTC. Protein product: CASSLLGLFYNEQFF.

The chain joins TRBV28 to TRBJ2-5; 7 bases map to TRBD1. V shed 3 bases, J shed 1 base, and the junction held 2 bases outside the gene matches. CDR1 is MDHEN, CDR2 SYDVKM, per germline. This CDR3 has 14 residues. The CDR3 DNA follows: TGTGCCAGCAGTTTGGGGACAGCCCAAGAGACCCAGTACTTC. Translated, it gives CASSLGTAQETQYF.

This sequence joins TRBV19 and TRBJ1-1; D is undetermined. V was shortened by 5 bases and J by 1 base, with 8 bases between the two germline ends. The CDR3 is 13 residues long. Germline values: CDR1 LNHDA, CDR2 SQIVND (reference sequence). Written as DNA, the CDR3 is TGTGCCAGTAGTCCACCGGGGAACACTGAAGCTTTCTTT. Translating it yields CASSPPGNTEAFF.

V is TRBV28 and J is TRBJ1-5; possible D gene TRBD1, 6 bases. CDR3 size: 15 residues. The germline gives CDR1 MDHEN, CDR2 SYDVKM. The germline V and J ends were trimmed by 8 bases and 2 bases, with 16 bases remaining between them. The CDR3 DNA reads as TGTGCCAGCCTATCCACAGGGAGAGGCAATCAGCCCCAGCATTTT. This gives the protein CASLSTGRGNQPQHF.

V is TRBV4-2 and J is TRBJ2-3; 10 nucleotides line up with TRBD2. The germline V gene encodes CDR1 LGHNA and CDR2 YNFKEQ. V shed 4 bases, J shed 2 bases, and the junction held 15 bases outside the gene matches. The CDR3 contains 19 residues. CDR3 bases: TGTGCCAGCAGCCTCGTACTAGCGGGGCTTACGTTGAACACAGATACGCAGTATTTT. It translates to CASSLVLAGLTLNTDTQYF.

The chain combines TRBV4-3 with TRBJ2-1; D is ambiguous. Trimming removed 1 base at V and 4 bases at J, with 11 bases between. Germline-derived CDR1 and CDR2 are LGHNA and YSLEER. The CDR3 consists of 15 residues. As DNA, the CDR3 is TGCGCCAGCAGCCAAGTGGCAGTATTTTACAATGAGCAGTTCTTC. This sequence encodes CASSQVAVFYNEQFF.

J is TRBJ2-5 and V is TRBV27; D might be TRBD2 (6 bases). Germline CDR1 and CDR2: MNHEY and SMNVEV (reference sequence). V lost 6 bases, J lost 3 bases, and 11 bases lay in between. The CDR3 loop spans 13 amino acids. CDR3 residues: CASRRPGEETQYF. The CDR3 DNA is TGTGCCAGCAGAAGGCCGGGGGAAGAGACCCAGTACTTC.

This sequence joins TRBV25-1 and TRBJ2-1; no clear D gene. Per the germline V gene, CDR1 is MGHDK and CDR2 is SYGVNS. This CDR3 comprises 16 residues. The V end was cut by 4 bases, the J end by 3 bases, with 16 bases between. CDR3 DNA sequence: TGTGCCAGCAGTGGTACGGTTGCGTCCAACTACAATGAGCAGTTCTTC. Translation gives CASSGTVASNYNEQFF.

The V and J genes are TRBV25-1 and TRBJ1-3, with D possibly TRBD1 on 6 matching bases. Per the germline V gene, CDR1 is MGHDK and CDR2 is SYGVNS. This CDR3 spans 14 amino acids. V lost 6 bases, J lost 1 base, and 10 bases lay in between. DNA of the CDR3: TGTGCCAGCAGCCCAGGGGCATCTGGAAACACCATATATTTT. Its protein is CASSPGASGNTIYF. The variable domain in full, completed from reference TRBV25-1 and TRBJ1-3, reads EADIYQTPRYLVIGTGKKITLECSQTMGHDKMYWYQQDPGMELHLIHYSYGVNSTEKGDLSSESTVSRIRTEHFPLTLESARPSHTSQYLCASSPGASGNTIYFGEGSWLTVV.

In this sample, this clone turned up a few times. V and J are TRBV19 and TRBJ1-5, with a tentative D call TRBD1 (6 bases). V lost 3 bases, J lost 4 bases, and 19 bases lay in between. Germline-derived CDR1 and CDR2 are LNHDA and SQIVND (reference sequence). The CDR3 has 17 residues. The CDR3 protein is CASSIFKSGGPNQPQHF. The DNA for the CDR3 is TGTGCCAGTAGTATCTTCAAATCGGGGGGGCCGAATCAGCCCCAGCATTTT. The full variable domain, in which reference TRBV19 and TRBJ1-5 provide the parts outside the CDR3, is DGGITQSPKYLFRKEGQNVTLSCEQNLNHDAMYWYRQDPGQGLRLIYYSQIVNDFQKGDIAEGYSVSREKKESFPLTVTSAQKNPTAFYLCASSIFKSGGPNQPQHFGDGTRLSIL.

This clone showed up just once. V is TRBV2 and J is TRBJ2-1; TRBD1 agrees at 8 bases. With 4 bases clipped from V and 6 bases from J, the junction kept 2 bases outside the gene matches. CDR3 length: 13 residues. CDR1 and CDR2 from the germline V gene are SNHLY and FYNNEI. CDR3 DNA sequence: TGTGCCAGCAGTGGCGACAGGGGCAATGAGCAGTTCTTC. The encoded protein is CASSGDRGNEQFF.

The rearrangement uses TRBV4-1 and TRBJ1-5; D gene uncertain. Germline CDR1 reads MGHRA; CDR2 reads YSYEKL. The CDR3 is made up of 13 amino acids. The V end was cut by 3 bases, the J end by 8 bases, with 11 bases between. DNA of the CDR3: TGCGCCAGCAGCCATCCTCGGGTGGAGCCCCAGCATTTT. It translates to CASSHPRVEPQHF.

The V gene is TRBV30, the J gene TRBJ2-1; possibly TRBD1 for D (6 bases). This CDR3 has 15 residues. V lost 0 bases to trimming and J lost 5 bases, with 14 bases between them. The germline gives CDR1 GTSNPN, CDR2 SVGIG (reference sequence). CDR3 DNA sequence: TGTGCCTGGAGTGTACTTGGACAGTATAACAATGAGCAGTTCTTC. As protein: CAWSVLGQYNNEQFF.

This rearrangement joins TRBV5-1 to TRBJ2-7; TRBD1 matches 12 bases. This CDR3 is built from 15 residues. CDR1 and CDR2 from the germline V gene are SGHRS and YFSETQ. Trimming cost V 4 bases and J 7 bases; bases outside gene matches: 9. The CDR3 DNA follows: TGCGCCAGCAGCCCCCAGGGACAGGGGGCTGGAGAGCAGTACTTC. Translation: CASSPQGQGAGEQYF.

The chain recombines TRBV5-1 with TRBJ1-4; 9 nucleotides match TRBD1. Germline trimming cut 4 bases from V and 4 bases from J; bases unmatched to any gene: 5. Germline V gene sequence: CDR1 SGHRS, CDR2 YFSETQ. CDR3 length: 15 residues. In DNA, the CDR3 is TGCGCCAGCAGCACCGGACAGGGGATTAATGAAAAACTGTTTTTT. It is translated as CASSTGQGINEKLFF.

V gene TRBV2 combines with J gene TRBJ1-2; D remains unclear. The CDR3 extends over 13 amino acids. Germline assignment: CDR1 SNHLY and CDR2 FYNNEI. The V end was cut by 7 bases, the J end by 3 bases, with 12 bases between. The CDR3 is CASTRERDYGYTF. CDR3 sequence (DNA): TGTGCCAGCACCCGAGAGAGGGACTATGGCTACACCTTC. The full variable domain, its missing parts supplied by reference TRBV2 and TRBJ1-2, is EPEVTQTPSHQVTQMGQEVILRCVPISNHLYFYWYRQILGQKVEFLVSFYNNEISEKSEIFDDQFSVERPDGSNFTLKIRSTKLEDSAMYFCASTRERDYGYTFGSGTRLTVV.

This chain connects TRBV5-1 to TRBJ2-7, with 11 bases identical to TRBD2. The V gene's germline CDR1 is SGHRS and CDR2 YFSETQ. The V and J ends lost 0 bases and 1 base, in that order; junction bases with no gene match: 9. This CDR3 contains 18 residues. The CDR3 region has the DNA TGCGCCAGCAGCTTGGCAGCTAGCGGGGGGCGAGGATCCTACGAGCAGTACTTC. It codes for CASSLAASGGRGSYEQYF.

The V gene is TRBV28, the J gene TRBJ1-1, with 9 bases aligning to TRBD1. CDR3 length equals 16 residues. With 4 bases clipped from V and 0 bases from J, the junction kept 6 bases outside the gene matches. Germline V lookup: CDR1 MDHEN, CDR2 SYDVKM. The CDR3 bases are TGTGCCAGCAGTTCCTCGGGACAGGGCTTGAACACTGAAGCTTTCTTT. Residues: CASSSSGQGLNTEAFF.